This TCR beta chain was found in a study of Ad26.COV2.S vaccination and SARS-CoV-2 variants. Using immunoSEQ multiplex PCR, the repertoire was profiled, and TCRdb retains in-frame clones only, with some absent. The table has about 400,000 clones, approximately 90% seen once; the top ten hold over 1.5%. Germline V gene lookup returns CDR1 SGHRS and CDR2 YFSETQ. V was clipped by 2 bases and J by 5 bases, with 11 bases between them. CDR3 length: 15 amino acids. Treatment indicated: some 20 received Ad26.COV2.S at low or high dose, single or two shots; 5 received placebo; per-sample allocation not given. The study sampled participants on day 63 after the first vaccine or placebo injection.

This sequence was found in a person aged 18-65 years who received the Ad26.COV2.S COVID-19 vaccine or a placebo. The chain carries TRBV5-1 and TRBJ1-6; D remains unclear. Sequenced here: peripheral blood, sampled in a trial of Ad26.COV2.S vaccine versus placebo. CDR3 bases: TGCGCCAGCAGCTTATTCGACACCAATAATTCACCCCTCCACTTT. Amino acid sequence: CASSLFDTNNSPLHF.